A selection of T cell receptor beta chains follows, all from one sample in a study of response to subunit inactivated influenza vaccine. One entry per CDR3 protein results from TCRdb running MiXCR on the RT-PCR reads. The sample yields a few hundred thousand distinct CDR3 sequences, 11% to 15% seen once. The sample in question was PBMCs from blood, obtained about 13 days after vaccination. The receptors derive from a man aged 50 to 59 who received an inactivated influenza vaccine. Both conserved end residues are trimmed from each CDR3. A D gene is named only where the DNA matches it firmly.

>-|TRBJ2-3|TRBV20-1
SEGPVGTDTQY
>-|TRBJ2-1|TRBV14
ASSRFGNGENEQF
>TRBD2|TRBJ2-3|TRBV10-3
ATWTSGIQDTQY
>TRBD2|TRBJ2-1|TRBV11-2
ASSPRLMVAGFLSYNEQF
>-|TRBJ2-2|TRBV9
ASSVATGIGELF
>-|TRBJ2-5|TRBV3-1
ASSQTWSGQETQY
>-|TRBJ2-1|TRBV6-2/TRBV6-3
ASSQIGSGVSYNEQF
>-|TRBJ1-2|TRBV4-2
ASSQDPAVANYGYT
>-|TRBJ2-1|TRBV6-2/TRBV6-3
ASSYGTKSGEQF
>-|TRBJ1-1|TRBV7-2
ASSGLGVNTEAF
>-|TRBJ2-5|TRBV28
ASSTRGIQETQY
>-|TRBJ1-1|TRBV5-1
ASSPRPGPGNEAF
>-|TRBJ2-5|TRBV18
ASSPWGGEETQY
>-|TRBJ1-6|TRBV6-2/TRBV6-3
ASSTGTPNSPLH
>-|TRBJ1-5|TRBV7-2
ASSLGPQPQH
>TRBD1|TRBJ2-2|TRBV5-5
ASRSGTGGTGELF
>-|TRBJ2-7|TRBV5-5
ASSLPGWNEQY
>TRBD1|TRBJ2-3|TRBV12-3/TRBV12-4
ASSGTESTDTQY
>-|TRBJ2-3|TRBV29-1
SVNRFTDTQY
>TRBD1|TRBJ2-7|TRBV5-6
ASTNRGLYEQY
>-|TRBJ2-2|TRBV6-1
ASRRGDIITGELF
>TRBD1|TRBJ2-5|TRBV12-3/TRBV12-4
ASSRDRETQY
>-|TRBJ2-6|TRBV18
ARSPEGTGANVLT
>TRBD1|TRBJ1-2|TRBV5-1
ASSKDRGNYGYT
>TRBD1|TRBJ2-5|TRBV15
ATSWTPGQIETQY
>TRBD2|TRBJ2-7|TRBV28
ASSPLAGGTYEQY
>-|TRBJ2-3|TRBV3-1
ASSQDPGGADTQY
>TRBD1|TRBJ1-2|TRBV7-2
ASSFLSGRQGNYGYT
>-|TRBJ2-1|TRBV2
ASSGRGLGNEQF
>TRBD2|TRBJ2-1|TRBV10-3
AIGSGVNNEQF
>TRBD1|TRBJ2-3|TRBV6-2/TRBV6-3
ASRRQGQSTDTQY
>-|TRBJ2-7|TRBV20-1
SARRVSSSYEQY
>-|TRBJ1-1|TRBV7-9
ASSLDPEAF
>TRBD1|TRBJ2-1|TRBV11-2
ATQGANNEQF
>TRBD1|TRBJ1-1|TRBV5-4
ASRSGQANTEAF
>-|TRBJ2-1|TRBV20-1
SARGGLSYNEQF
>-|TRBJ2-7|TRBV2
ASRFGQPYEQY
>TRBD2|TRBJ2-1|TRBV10-3
AISTSGGYNEQF
>-|TRBJ2-5|TRBV9
ASSVAALGGTQY
>-|TRBJ2-5|TRBV6-5
ASSYPKGLNLGAQY
>-|TRBJ1-1|TRBV29-1
SVEATPNTEAF
>TRBD2|TRBJ2-2|TRBV5-1
ASSHAGTSGTNTGELF
>TRBD1|TRBJ2-7|TRBV12-3/TRBV12-4
ASSPIRTGNEQY
>-|TRBJ2-5|TRBV24-1
ATSDPRSDGETQY
>TRBD2|TRBJ2-3|TRBV5-1
ASSTGLAGNQGSDTQY
>-|TRBJ2-3|TRBV12-3/TRBV12-4
ASSFGMRADTQY
>-|TRBJ2-5|TRBV7-9
ASSLLGRPTQY
>-|TRBJ2-5|TRBV28
ASSFMGDILTQY
>-|TRBJ2-7|TRBV30
AWSAGVTGSEQY
>-|TRBJ1-2|TRBV12-3/TRBV12-4
ASSMDRRYGYT
>-|TRBJ2-5|TRBV20-1
SAIGGLRTDGETQY
>-|TRBJ2-6|TRBV6-1
ASRLATGLGANVLT
>TRBD1|TRBJ2-5|TRBV5-1
ASSTQGAQETQY